Below, 26 T cell receptor beta chains from the same sample are listed, as sequenced in a study of blood T cell repertoires in COVID-19. Assay: immunoSEQ multiplex PCR; the TCRdb copy retains only in-frame clones and omits some. This sample has roughly 120,000 clones, with approximately 90% found just once. Sequencing input: peripheral blood. Receptor source: a woman aged 50 to 60 with acute or convalescent COVID-19.

This chain uses TRBV2 with TRBJ2-3; D not certain. Germline V gives CDR1 SNHLY, CDR2 FYNNEI. This CDR3 has 12 amino acids. Trimming pared 2 bases from V and 8 bases from J, leaving 8 bases between. The CDR3 DNA follows: TGTGCCAGCAGTGAAACAGCCGGTACGCAGTATTTT. Its protein is CASSETAGTQYF.

J is TRBJ1-2 and V is TRBV15; no clear D gene. Germline CDR1 LNHNV, CDR2 YYDKDF (reference sequence). The germline V and J ends were trimmed by 8 bases and 4 bases, with 11 bases remaining between them. This CDR3 is built from 12 residues. The CDR3 DNA sequence: TGTGCCACCCTAGGCGATGGCTATGGCTACACCTTC. Residues: CATLGDGYGYTF. The whole variable domain, filled in from reference TRBV15 and TRBJ1-2, reads DAMVIQNPRYQVTQFGKPVTLSCSQTLNHNVMYWYQQKSSQAPKLLFHYYDKDFNNEADTPDNFQSRRPNTSFCFLDIRSPGLGDTAMYLCATLGDGYGYTFGSGTRLTVV.

The chain recombines TRBV2 with TRBJ2-1; perhaps TRBD2 as D (6 bases). Trimming shortened V by 8 bases and J by 6 bases, and 23 bases separated the two germline ends. The CDR3 sequence is 16 residues long. Germline V gives CDR1 SNHLY, CDR2 FYNNEI. The CDR3 DNA is TGTGCCAGCCTTTTAGAGGCGGGAATTTTGGGCAATGAGCAGTTCTTC. This sequence encodes CASLLEAGILGNEQFF. The full variable domain, with the rest looked up from reference TRBV2 and TRBJ2-1, is EPEVTQTPSHQVTQMGQEVILRCVPISNHLYFYWYRQILGQKVEFLVSFYNNEISEKSEIFDDQFSVERPDGSNFTLKIRSTKLEDSAMYFCASLLEAGILGNEQFFGPGTRLTVL.

The rearrangement uses TRBV7-3 and TRBJ1-6, with D possibly matching TRBD1 (5 bases). The V gene lost 5 bases and the J gene lost 4 bases, with 12 bases spanning the gap. The germline V gene encodes CDR1 SGHTA and CDR2 FQGTGA. This CDR3 has 15 residues. The chain's CDR3 is CASSPKPGYNSPLHF. Written as DNA, the CDR3 is TGTGCCAGCAGCCCCAAACCAGGGTATAATTCACCCCTCCACTTT.

The V call is TRBV9, the J call TRBJ2-7; D remains ambiguous. The CDR3 covers 13 residues. Germline V CDR1 and CDR2: SGDLS, YYNGEE. V was trimmed by 1 base and J by 5 bases, leaving 10 bases between them. This CDR3 reads CASSVNPPDEQYF. The CDR3 DNA reads as TGTGCCAGCAGCGTAAATCCCCCCGACGAGCAGTACTTC.

The chain carries TRBV4-1 and TRBJ1-1, with D hard to call. The CDR3 consists of 13 residues. V lost 6 bases and J 3 bases, leaving 11 bases between the germline ends. Germline CDR1 is MGHRA and CDR2 is YSYEKL. Written as DNA, the CDR3 is TGCGCCAGCAGTCGGCAGAGGGACACTGAAGCTTTCTTT. This encodes CASSRQRDTEAFF.

The chain employs TRBV7-2 and TRBJ1-5; TRBD1 matches 10 bases. CDR1 is SGHTA and CDR2 is FQGNSA in the germline V gene. V gave up 5 bases and J gave up 6 bases; unmatched junction bases: 7. The CDR3 is 15 amino acids. The CDR3 sequence: CASSLDRGLTQPQHF. Written as DNA, the CDR3 is TGTGCCAGCAGCCTCGACAGGGGGCTCACTCAGCCCCAGCATTTT.

A single count supports this clone. The J gene is TRBJ1-1, the V gene TRBV6-5; D not certain. The CDR3 runs to 15 residues. The V gene lost 7 bases and the J gene lost 3 bases, with 18 bases spanning the gap. The germline V gene has CDR1 MNHEY and CDR2 SVGAGI. The CDR3 coding sequence is TGTGCCAGCATAGGATCCGGGGTTGGAGACACTGAAGCTTTCTTT. This encodes CASIGSGVGDTEAFF.

The rearrangement links TRBV19 to TRBJ1-5; the match to TRBD1 covers 10 bases. In germline, CDR1 is LNHDA, CDR2 SQIVND (reference sequence). Germline trimming cut 1 base from V and 6 bases from J; bases unmatched to any gene: 9. The CDR3 is made up of 17 amino acids. The chain's CDR3 is CASSIGSLDRGTQPQHF. CDR3 nucleotides: TGTGCCAGTAGTATAGGTTCCTTGGACAGGGGGACTCAGCCCCAGCATTTT.

This chain links TRBV10-3 with TRBJ1-1; a possible D gene is TRBD1 (5 bases). This CDR3 is 11 amino acids long. Germline V lookup: CDR1 ENHRY, CDR2 SYGVKD. V was cut by 8 bases and J by 2 bases, with 6 bases left in between. CDR3 in amino acids: CAIGTNTEAFF. In DNA form, the CDR3 reads TGTGCCATCGGGACTAACACTGAAGCTTTCTTT.

V and J are TRBV19 and TRBJ1-6; a possible D gene is TRBD1 (6 bases). The CDR3 is made up of 12 amino acids. Trimming took 8 bases from V and 8 from J, leaving 10 bases between them. CDR1 is LNHDA, CDR2 SQIVND, per germline (reference sequence). CDR3 amino acids: CASRRGDSPLHF. CDR3 nucleotide sequence: TGTGCCAGTCGCAGGGGTGATTCACCCCTCCACTTT.

This chain links TRBV7-2 with TRBJ1-2, with D hard to call. V was clipped by 1 base and J by 5 bases, with 14 bases between them. This CDR3 is 15 amino acids long. Per the germline V gene, CDR1 is SGHTA and CDR2 is FQGNSA. Here the CDR3 DNA reads TGTGCCAGCAGCTTAGTGGGGTTTGGCGGGTATGGCTACACCTTC. It translates to CASSLVGFGGYGYTF.

The chain joins TRBV19 to TRBJ2-7, with D tentatively TRBD2 (5 bases). The V and J ends lost 5 bases and 7 bases respectively, with 18 bases between them. Germline loops: CDR1 LNHDA, CDR2 SQIVND (reference sequence). The CDR3 length is 14 residues. CDR3 in DNA: TGTGCCAGTAGTCCGGTAGGACTTAATGGGGAGCAGTACTTC. Its translation: CASSPVGLNGEQYF.

The rearrangement joins TRBV5-6 to TRBJ1-2; 8 nucleotides match TRBD1. The CDR3 has 15 residues. V dropped 4 bases and J dropped 6; count of bases not matched to a gene: 11. The germline CDR1 and CDR2 sequences are SGHDT and YYEEEE. CDR3 sequence: CASSDGQGGIDGYTF. The CDR3 nucleotides read TGTGCCAGCAGCGACGGACAGGGCGGTATTGATGGCTACACCTTC.

The chain links TRBV28 to TRBJ1-1; 10 nucleotides line up with TRBD1. Germline V CDR1 and CDR2: MDHEN, SYDVKM. V shed 6 bases, J shed 1 base, and the junction held 17 bases outside the gene matches. CDR3 length equals 19 residues. CDR3 bases: TGTGCCAGCAGCTACCCGCCTTGGGACAGGGGAGTCGGGAACACTGAAGCTTTCTTT. It codes for CASSYPPWDRGVGNTEAFF.

The chain joins TRBV6-5 to TRBJ1-5; D is possibly TRBD1 (5 bases). With 4 bases removed from V and 2 bases from J, the gap between germline ends came to 12 bases. Germline-derived CDR1 and CDR2 are MNHEY and SVGAGI. This CDR3 has 15 amino acids. CDR3 in amino acids: CASSSLSGGNQPQHF. The CDR3 coding sequence is TGTGCCAGCAGTTCCCTATCGGGGGGCAATCAGCCCCAGCATTTT.

CDR3: CASSIRDRRRGYTF. The CDR3 nucleotides read TGTGCCAGTAGTATCCGGGACAGGCGGCGAGGCTACACCTTC. J is TRBJ1-2 and V is TRBV19, with 8 nucleotides matching TRBD1. CDR1 and CDR2 (germline): LNHDA, SQIVND (reference sequence). The CDR3 runs 14 residues. V shed 3 bases and J 8 bases; nucleotides not matched to a gene: 8. Filled out from reference TRBV19 and TRBJ1-2, the complete variable domain reads DGGITQSPKYLFRKEGQNVTLSCEQNLNHDAMYWYRQDPGQGLRLIYYSQIVNDFQKGDIAEGYSVSREKKESFPLTVTSAQKNPTAFYLCASSIRDRRRGYTFGSGTRLTVV.

This chain links TRBV5-1 with TRBJ1-5, with 8 positions matching TRBD1. The CDR3 runs 15 residues. From germline, CDR1 is SGHRS and CDR2 YFSETQ. Unmatched junction bases numbered 4, after V lost 1 base and J lost 4 bases. DNA for the CDR3: TGCGCCAGCAGCTTGACAGGGGGGAGAAATCAGCCCCAGCATTTT. Protein sequence: CASSLTGGRNQPQHF.

This clone came up once. The J gene is TRBJ2-7, the V gene TRBV10-3; D is perhaps TRBD2 (5 bases). CDR3 size: 14 residues. Trimming took off 6 bases at V and 4 bases at J, with 16 bases between the two ends. CDR1 is ENHRY, CDR2 SYGVKD, per germline. The CDR3: CAISLKVGGYEQYF. In DNA, the CDR3 is TGTGCCATCAGCTTGAAGGTAGGCGGGTACGAGCAGTACTTC.

This clone was detected once. The chain combines TRBV27 with TRBJ1-4, with 7 bases identical to TRBD1. The germline V gene has CDR1 MNHEY and CDR2 SMNVEV (reference sequence). The V and J ends lost 3 bases and 7 bases, in that order; junction bases with no gene match: 8. The CDR3 runs 15 residues. CDR3 nucleotides: TGTGCCAGCAGTTTTTTAGGGGGCCTGGGTGAAAAACTGTTTTTT. Its translation is CASSFLGGLGEKLFF.

V is TRBV27 and J is TRBJ1-2, with D unclear. The CDR3 has 13 residues. Germline CDR1 reads MNHEY; CDR2 reads SMNVEV (reference sequence). V was cut by 0 bases and J by 8 bases, with 10 bases left in between. The DNA of the CDR3 is TGTGCCAGCAGTTTATCGAGGGATGGGGGCTACACCTTC. Amino acid sequence: CASSLSRDGGYTF.

This chain uses TRBV28 with TRBJ2-1; D is ambiguous. The CDR3 is 16 residues long. Germline V gives CDR1 MDHEN, CDR2 SYDVKM. Trimming took off 4 bases at V and 0 bases at J, with 13 bases between the two ends. The DNA of the CDR3 is TGTGCCAGCAGTTCGTACTCTGAGGTCTCCTACAATGAGCAGTTCTTC. Translating it yields CASSSYSEVSYNEQFF.

Worth noting for this clone: This specimen includes other DNA sequences encoding the same CDR3. J is TRBJ2-7 and V is TRBV30; TRBD2 might be the D (6 bases). V lost 3 bases, J lost 0 bases, and 6 bases lay in between. The CDR3 is 12 residues long. From germline, CDR1 is GTSNPN and CDR2 SVGIG (reference sequence). The CDR3 nucleotides read TGTGCCTGGAGCGGGGGCTCCTACGAGCAGTACTTC. This translates into CAWSGGSYEQYF.

This chain connects TRBV4-2 to TRBJ1-2, with D tentatively TRBD1 (5 bases). Trimming left V 0 bases short and J 4 bases short, with 18 bases between. The CDR3 runs to 17 residues. Germline V gene data show CDR1 as LGHNA and CDR2 as YNFKEQ. The CDR3 protein is CASSQDSQGHRLYGYTF. The CDR3 nucleotides are TGTGCCAGCAGCCAAGATTCCCAGGGCCACCGACTCTATGGCTACACCTTC.

The CDR3 sequence: CASSRMPGQNTGELFF. The DNA of the CDR3 is TGTGCCAGCAGCCGAATGCCGGGACAGAACACCGGGGAGCTGTTTTTT. The chain combines TRBV7-3 with TRBJ2-2, with D possibly matching TRBD1 (6 bases). Germline V gene sequence: CDR1 SGHTA, CDR2 FQGTGA. Trimming removed 5 bases from V and 1 base from J, with 14 bases in between. There are 16 residues in the CDR3. The complete variable domain, with remaining parts taken from reference TRBV7-3 and TRBJ2-2, reads GAGVSQTPSNKVTEKGKYVELRCDPISGHTALYWYRQSLGQGPEFLIYFQGTGAADDSGLPNDRFFAVRPEGSVSTLKIQRTERGDSAVYLCASSRMPGQNTGELFFGEGSRLTVL.

V is TRBV5-1 and J is TRBJ2-1; 10 bases fit TRBD2. This CDR3 is built from 16 residues. Germline V gives CDR1 SGHRS, CDR2 YFSETQ. Trimming at V came to 3 bases and at J to 7 bases, leaving 10 bases not matched to a gene. The CDR3 nucleotides are TGCGCCAGCAGCTATACTAGCGGGGTGAACTCGAATGAGCAGTTCTTC. The encoded protein is CASSYTSGVNSNEQFF.